A single sample is the source of the 32 T cell receptor beta chains below, sequenced in a study of PD-L1 blockade in urothelial cancer. Data came from immunoSEQ multiplex PCR; TCRdb stores just in-frame clones and leaves some out. The profile covers tens of thousands of clones, with about 85% appearing a single time and about 2% taken by the ten largest. Indicated time point: peripheral blood 6 weeks after treatment start. Sample: PBMCs, taken around atezolizumab (anti-PD-L1) treatment. The receptors were gathered from a man aged 50-60 years with urothelial cancer.

V and J are TRBV6-1 and TRBJ2-7; TRBD2 matches 13 bases. In germline, CDR1 is MNHNS, CDR2 SASEGT. V shed 8 bases, J shed 4 bases, and the junction held 5 bases outside the gene matches. The CDR3 is 14 residues long. CDR3 DNA: TGTGCCAGCGGACGGACTAGCGGGGGTTACGAGCAGTACTTC. Its translation: CASGRTSGGYEQYF.

V gene TRBV7-2 combines with J gene TRBJ2-1; TRBD2 matches at 14 bases. Germline CDR1 SGHTA, CDR2 FQGNSA. The CDR3 spans 17 residues. V lost 5 bases, J lost 4 bases, and 7 bases stayed unmatched. Here the CDR3 DNA reads TGTGCCAGCAGCCTCCGACTAGCGGGGGGGCCTTACAATGAGCAGTTCTTC. Translated: CASSLRLAGGPYNEQFF.

Only a few counts were recorded for this clone. The rearrangement uses TRBV30 and TRBJ2-7, with 8 bases identical to TRBD2. Germline trimming cut 6 bases from V and 1 base from J; bases unmatched to any gene: 5. The CDR3 loop spans 13 amino acids. Germline V lookup: CDR1 GTSNPN, CDR2 SVGIG (reference sequence). The CDR3 region is CACSAGGSYEQYF. The CDR3 nucleotides read TGTGCCTGTTCGGCGGGGGGTTCCTACGAGCAGTACTTC.

The J gene is TRBJ2-2, the V gene TRBV9; possible D gene TRBD1, 5 bases. Per the germline V gene, CDR1 is SGDLS and CDR2 is YYNGEE. V lost 4 bases and J 10 bases, leaving 14 bases between the germline ends. There are 13 residues in the CDR3. The chain's CDR3 is CASSPPRGAELFF. DNA for the CDR3: TGTGCCAGCAGCCCACCAAGGGGCGCGGAGCTGTTTTTT.

The CDR3 DNA follows: TGTGCCAGCAGCGCCGGGACAGGGGGCTACGAGCAGTACTTC. Encoded protein: CASSAGTGGYEQYF. The chain uses TRBV9 and TRBJ2-7; 11 bases match TRBD1. The CDR3 runs 14 residues. The V gene end was trimmed by 3 bases and the J gene end by 3 bases; junction bases not matched to a gene: 2. Germline CDR1 and CDR2: SGDLS and YYNGEE.

The chain carries TRBV6-4 and TRBJ2-3; 7 bases are shared with TRBD2. The CDR3 sequence is 13 residues long. Germline CDR1 reads MRHNA; CDR2 reads SNTAGT. V gave up 6 bases and J gave up 1 base; unmatched junction bases: 1. The CDR3 is CASSRGGTDTQYF. The CDR3 DNA reads as TGTGCCAGCAGCCGGGGGGGCACAGATACGCAGTATTTT.

This clone was seen only a few times. V gene TRBV5-8 combines with J gene TRBJ2-3; D might be TRBD1 (5 bases). The germline V and J ends were trimmed by 3 bases and 4 bases, with 18 bases remaining between them. This CDR3 is built from 16 residues. The germline gives CDR1 SGHTS, CDR2 YDEGEE. This CDR3 reads CASSSRTSSISDTQYF. CDR3 DNA: TGTGCCAGCAGCTCCCGGACATCCAGCATCTCAGATACGCAGTATTTT. The full variable domain, completed using reference TRBV5-8 and TRBJ2-3, is EAGVTQSPTHLIKTRGQQATLRCSPISGHTSVYWYQQALGLGLQFLLWYDEGEERNRGNFPPRFSGRQFPNYSSELNVNALELEDSALYLCASSSRTSSISDTQYFGPGTRLTVL.

CDR3 protein: CASRGDRELAGGQGGTDTQYF. As DNA, the CDR3 is TGTGCCAGCAGAGGAGACAGGGAACTAGCGGGAGGGCAGGGGGGCACAGATACGCAGTATTTT. This chain connects TRBV27 to TRBJ2-3; 13 bases match TRBD2. This CDR3 comprises 21 residues. J was trimmed by 1 base and V by 6 bases; bases with no gene match: 19. Germline loops: CDR1 MNHEY, CDR2 SMNVEV (reference sequence).

This clone has only a few counts. The rearrangement uses TRBV30 and TRBJ1-1; 9 bases are shared with TRBD1. The CDR3 sequence is 12 residues long. Germline-derived CDR1 and CDR2 are GTSNPN and SVGIG (reference sequence). V dropped 4 bases and J dropped 7; count of bases not matched to a gene: 4. CDR3 region: CAWKEDRGEAFF. CDR3 DNA sequence: TGTGCCTGGAAGGAGGACAGGGGTGAAGCTTTCTTT.

This clone was observed a few times. This chain joins TRBV30 and TRBJ1-6; D perhaps matches TRBD1 (5 bases). This CDR3 is 13 amino acids long. Trimming pared 5 bases from V and 6 bases from J, leaving 11 bases between. Germline CDR1 reads GTSNPN; CDR2 reads SVGIG (reference sequence). The DNA for the CDR3 is TGTGCCTGGGAGAGACAGCCTAATTCACCCCTCCACTTT. Its translation: CAWERQPNSPLHF.

The V call is TRBV6-1, the J call TRBJ2-1; 8 nucleotides line up with TRBD1. This CDR3 has 15 residues. Germline trimming cut 10 bases from V and 3 bases from J; bases unmatched to any gene: 11. Germline V lookup: CDR1 MNHNS, CDR2 SASEGT. CDR3 region: CATWRGTGGYNEQFF. The CDR3 DNA follows: TGTGCCACCTGGCGAGGAACAGGGGGCTACAATGAGCAGTTCTTC.

This chain connects TRBV27 to TRBJ1-2, with a tentative D call TRBD1 (6 bases). Trimming left V 4 bases short and J 8 bases short, with 20 bases between. Germline values: CDR1 MNHEY, CDR2 SMNVEV (reference sequence). The CDR3 spans 15 residues. The chain's CDR3 is CASSSLPPTGLGYTF. The CDR3 DNA follows: TGTGCCAGCAGTTCACTCCCCCCGACAGGTTTGGGCTACACCTTC.

The V gene is TRBV7-3, the J gene TRBJ1-1; 8 bases are shared with TRBD1. Trimming cost V 6 bases and J 6 bases; bases outside gene matches: 9. The CDR3 totals 14 residues. The V gene's germline CDR1 is SGHTA and CDR2 FQGTGA. The CDR3 reads CASSFTTGVAEAFF. For the CDR3, the DNA is TGTGCCAGCAGTTTTACGACAGGGGTAGCTGAAGCTTTCTTT.

The genes are TRBV5-4 and TRBJ2-1; D might be TRBD1 (7 bases). The germline CDR1 and CDR2 sequences are SGHNT and YYREEE (reference sequence). The CDR3 loop spans 17 amino acids. V was clipped by 4 bases and J by 0 bases, with 17 bases between them. CDR3 nucleotide sequence: TGTGCCAGCAGCCCCTCCAGACAGGGAGGCTCCTACAATGAGCAGTTCTTC. It encodes CASSPSRQGGSYNEQFF.

V and J are TRBV18 and TRBJ1-5; D uncertain. Germline-derived CDR1 and CDR2 are KGHSH and LQKENI. With 6 bases removed from V and 4 bases from J, the gap between germline ends came to 13 bases. The CDR3 is 14 amino acids. CDR3 protein: CASSQRTGNQPQHF. The CDR3 bases are TGTGCCAGCTCGCAGCGGACTGGGAATCAGCCCCAGCATTTT.

This chain connects TRBV10-2 to TRBJ2-2; D may be TRBD2 (6 bases). This CDR3 is 17 amino acids long. The V gene lost 8 bases and the J gene lost 2 bases, with 21 bases spanning the gap. In germline, CDR1 is WSHSY, CDR2 SAAADI. This CDR3 reads CASRMGGGNLNTGELFF. The DNA of the CDR3 is TGCGCCAGCCGGATGGGAGGCGGAAATCTCAACACCGGGGAGCTGTTTTTT.

A few counts support this clone. The chain carries TRBV7-8 and TRBJ2-2; D remains ambiguous. V was pared by 5 bases and J by 5 bases, with 15 bases between. Germline V gene data show CDR1 as SGHVS and CDR2 as FQNEAQ. CDR3 size: 15 residues. This CDR3 reads CASSPAATITGELFF. The CDR3 bases are TGTGCCAGCAGCCCCGCAGCTACTATTACCGGGGAGCTGTTTTTT.

The genes are TRBV10-1 and TRBJ2-2, with TRBD2 identical over 8 bases. In germline, CDR1 is WNHNN, CDR2 SYGVQD (reference sequence). This CDR3 is built from 15 residues. The V gene end was trimmed by 3 bases and the J gene end by 1 base; junction bases not matched to a gene: 1. The CDR3 spells CASSETSGNTGELFF. The CDR3 coding sequence is TGCGCCAGCAGTGAAACTAGCGGGAACACCGGGGAGCTGTTTTTT.

A single count supports this clone. J is TRBJ1-3 and V is TRBV7-9; D uncertain. The V end lost 4 bases, the J end lost 0 bases, and 7 bases lay between the germline ends. This CDR3 is built from 14 residues. CDR1 is SEHNR, CDR2 FQNEAQ, per germline (reference sequence). The CDR3 sequence is CASSSRSSGNTIYF. The CDR3 DNA follows: TGTGCCAGCAGCTCGCGGAGCTCTGGAAACACCATATATTTT.

This clone was picked up a small number of times. The V and J genes are TRBV6-6 and TRBJ2-7, with TRBD2 identical over 8 bases. With 6 bases clipped from V and 0 bases from J, the junction kept 10 bases outside the gene matches. The CDR3 contains 16 residues. Germline CDR1 and CDR2: MNHNY and SVGAGI (reference sequence). CDR3 residues: CASSPRAGGLSYEQYF. The DNA for the CDR3 is TGTGCCAGCAGCCCTAGGGCGGGGGGCCTCTCCTACGAGCAGTACTTC.

This clone has a single count. The J gene is TRBJ2-7, the V gene TRBV2; 8 bases align to TRBD2. Germline values: CDR1 SNHLY, CDR2 FYNNEI. V trimming: 3 bases; J trimming: 0 bases; junction bases outside the gene matches: 4. This CDR3 region has 15 residues. CDR3 amino acids: CASSESGGSSYEQYF. The CDR3 nucleotides read TGTGCCAGCAGTGAGAGCGGGGGTAGCTCCTACGAGCAGTACTTC.

The rearrangement uses TRBV7-2 and TRBJ2-3, with a possible D match to TRBD2 (6 bases). This CDR3 contains 15 residues. Germline V gene data show CDR1 as SGHTA and CDR2 as FQGNSA. V was pared by 3 bases and J by 1 base, with 11 bases between. CDR3 protein: CASSFDGRGTDTQYF. The CDR3, as DNA: TGTGCCAGCAGCTTTGACGGGAGAGGCACAGATACGCAGTATTTT.

By share of the sample, this clone is medium-sized. The CDR3 protein is CASSDRTSGGHPAGELFF. The CDR3 DNA reads TGTGCCAGCAGCGACCGGACTAGCGGGGGGCACCCAGCCGGGGAGCTGTTTTTT. This chain uses TRBV9 with TRBJ2-2; 14 bases fit TRBD2. From germline, CDR1 is SGDLS and CDR2 YYNGEE. The CDR3 has 18 amino acids. V was clipped by 3 bases and J by 6 bases; unmatched bases: 10.

This rearrangement joins TRBV5-6 to TRBJ1-4; possible D gene TRBD1, 6 bases. The V end was cut by 4 bases, the J end by 4 bases, with 14 bases between. This CDR3 is 15 amino acids long. CDR1 is SGHDT and CDR2 is YYEEEE in the germline V gene. CDR3: CASSTEKGVNEKLFF. DNA of the CDR3: TGTGCCAGCAGCACGGAGAAGGGGGTTAATGAAAAACTGTTTTTT.

This rearrangement joins TRBV9 to TRBJ2-7; 8 bases are a match to TRBD2. The CDR3 has 14 amino acids. Trimming cost V 4 bases and J 0 bases; bases outside gene matches: 3. Germline V gene lookup returns CDR1 SGDLS and CDR2 YYNGEE. CDR3 protein: CASSPSGPSYEQYF. In DNA, the CDR3 is TGTGCCAGCAGCCCTAGCGGGCCCTCCTACGAGCAGTACTTC.

The chain carries TRBV11-1 and TRBJ2-7; TRBD1 agrees at 9 bases. V lost 1 base, J lost 1 base, and 8 bases stayed unmatched. The CDR3 is 17 residues long. Germline V gives CDR1 SGHAT, CDR2 FQDESV (reference sequence). The CDR3 bases are TGTGCCAGCAGCTTAGGAGGACAGGGGTTGGTTTCCTACGAGCAGTACTTC. Amino acids: CASSLGGQGLVSYEQYF.

The V gene is TRBV5-1, the J gene TRBJ2-7; 8 bases fit TRBD1. The CDR3 is 13 residues long. The J segment lost 5 bases and the V segment lost 2 bases, leaving 3 bases of the junction unmatched. In germline, CDR1 is SGHRS, CDR2 YFSETQ. DNA of the CDR3: TGCGCCAGCAGCTTTACGGACAGGGACGAGCAGTACTTC. It is translated as CASSFTDRDEQYF.

The chain joins TRBV14 to TRBJ1-4, with 10 bases matching TRBD1. CDR3 length equals 16 residues. With V trimmed by 1 base and J by 8 bases, 7 bases remained unmatched. Germline CDR1 SGHDN, CDR2 FVKESK. The CDR3 here is CASSQGDRGAGEKLFF. CDR3 nucleotides: TGTGCCAGCAGCCAAGGGGACAGGGGTGCGGGAGAAAAACTGTTTTTT. Complete variable domain (other parts from reference TRBV14 and TRBJ1-4): EAGVTQFPSHSVIEKGQTVTLRCDPISGHDNLYWYRRVMGKEIKFLLHFVKESKQDESGMPNNRFLAERTGGTYSTLKVQPAELEDSGVYFCASSQGDRGAGEKLFFGSGTQLSVL.

This clone was picked up a small number of times. The rearrangement links TRBV5-5 to TRBJ2-2; 8 bases are shared with TRBD2. V trimming: 6 bases; J trimming: 4 bases; junction bases outside the gene matches: 11. Germline V gives CDR1 SGHKS, CDR2 YYEKEE (reference sequence). This CDR3 is built from 16 residues. The CDR3 spells CASTLLGGAGTGELFF. As DNA, the CDR3 is TGTGCCAGCACGCTCCTCGGGGGGGCAGGCACCGGGGAGCTGTTTTTT.

This clone appeared a few times. The chain couples TRBV10-1 to TRBJ2-1; D gene uncertain. The V end was cut by 2 bases, the J end by 6 bases, with 5 bases between. The CDR3 runs 12 residues. The germline V gene encodes CDR1 WNHNN and CDR2 SYGVQD (reference sequence). The CDR3 reads CASSEAGNEQFF. CDR3 DNA: TGCGCCAGCAGTGAGGCAGGCAATGAGCAGTTCTTC.

This sequence joins TRBV19 and TRBJ2-6; TRBD1 aligns across 9 bases. Unmatched junction bases numbered 4, after V lost 7 bases and J lost 0 bases. Germline V gene data show CDR1 as LNHDA and CDR2 as SQIVND (reference sequence). There are 16 residues in the CDR3. This CDR3 is CASKPDRGSGANVLTF. The CDR3 coding sequence is TGTGCCAGTAAACCGGACAGGGGCTCTGGGGCCAACGTCCTGACTTTC.

This chain connects TRBV19 to TRBJ2-2; 10 nucleotides match TRBD1. Per germline, CDR1 LNHDA and CDR2 SQIVND (reference sequence). V dropped 8 bases and J dropped 3; count of bases not matched to a gene: 3. The CDR3 is 14 residues long. Here the CDR3 DNA reads TGTGCCAGTTATGGACAGGGGGACACCGGGGAGCTGTTTTTT. This sequence encodes CASYGQGDTGELFF.